Given below is one TCR beta chain in context. The antigen it binds to is not known. Base qualities are not at hand, and no much larger clone is one base apart. Libraries were prepared through the immunoSEQ multiplex PCR assay. For the multiplex PCR, a mixture combining 60 forward primers for TCR Vbeta segments and 13 reverse primers for TCR Jbeta segments was used. The CDR3 region of rearranged TCR beta genes was amplified from genomic DNA with a multiplex PCR assay. Amplified TCR beta libraries were sequenced as 87-base-pair reads on the Illumina HiSeq System. Per the original workflow: Across the 500 to 750 repertoires, a later analysis counted 80 million or so unique TCR beta chains, around 11 million of which were shared by at least two donors. A nearest-neighbor algorithm error-corrected the raw reads and collapsed the reads into unique sequences, merging closely related sequences to remove PCR and sequencing errors. V, D and J gene segments were assigned by aligning CDR3 sequences to IMGT reference sequences. For a sequence to be retained, a match of at least six nucleotides was required to both a V gene segment and a J gene segment. A rearrangement was called productive if the CDR3 had no stop codons and remained in frame with V and J, and every other rearrangement was called non-productive. Following IMGT convention, CDR3 was defined as the stretch from the second conserved V-encoded cysteine up to the conserved J-encoded phenylalanine. The earlier analysis of about 590 of the donors excluded sequences that lacked an unambiguous match to a single V gene segment. In an earlier analysis of almost 600 of the donors, a V segment was called functional when productive rearrangements were above 56.7%, and segregating when the standard deviation between donors exceeded 5%. To diagnose cytomegalovirus status from the catalog of TCR beta chain sequences, a statistical classification framework was built. A later analysis assigned V and J genes by comparing TCR nucleotide sequences with IMGT/GENE-DB human TR gene sequences. The TCRdist pipeline was used in a later analysis to assign CDR3 sequences and most-parsimonious VDJ recombination scenarios. A later analysis defined each TCR beta chain by its CDR3 amino acid sequence plus V-gene family, and excluded reads lacking a unique V-gene family. As a way to deal with suspected cross-contamination and a sequencing artifact, a later analysis dropped approximately 570 nucleotide sequences that were highly shared and had low generation probability. For each public chain, a later analysis derived a clonal expansion index from normalized ranks of inferred template counts within each repertoire. Generation probabilities in a later analysis came from a VDJ recombination model fitted to out-of-frame rearrangements, and those results were checked against IGoR. Hypergeometric tests were used in a later analysis to score TCR-TCR, TCR-HLA and TCR-CMV co-occurrence, with a repertoire-size bias correction applied to the TCR pairs. To estimate false discovery rates, a later analysis permuted the HLA or CMV assignments 20 times. In a later analysis, co-occurring TCRs were grouped using DBSCAN, and TCRdist sequence similarity was added for clustering within HLA-allele-positive subsets. For co-occurrence clustering, repertoires with fewer than 30,000 or more than 120,000 public chains were excluded, along with a handful of repertoires with anomalous nucleotide sharing. This immuneACCESS table, as held by TCRdb, lists in-frame sequences with V and J called but not all clones. Of the missing ones, under half trace to an unresolved V gene in checked studies; the others have no known cause. V, J and clone size are those of that table, while D and trimming were read from the DNA. The sample profile shows fewer than 150,000 clones; about 74% of them were found once. The ten most abundant clones make up 5.8% of the sample.

The data are from a study of cytomegalovirus exposure and HLA in healthy donors (dated by TCRdb to the late 2010s). The study in broad terms: An earlier analysis of more than 550 of the donors reported about 280 Gb of sequence data and around 100 million unique TCR beta sequences obtained from around 170 million T cells. Genome-wide SNP genotypes for about 65% of the roughly 670 donors were used in a later genetic analysis, which treated that subset as a discovery cohort. An earlier analysis of some 500 of the donors applied high-throughput TCR beta sequencing to assess whether each TCR beta V gene segment acted as functional or pseudogenic. Every repertoire in the discovery cohort had been generated on one and the same sequencing platform. A later analysis re-analyzed previously published TCR beta repertoires from about 600 donors and added high-resolution HLA genotyping to study TCR occurrence patterns. Class I and class II HLA loci were covered by the typing at four-digit resolution. The study profiled the T cell repertoires of 500 to 800 subjects by immunosequencing and related them to cytomegalovirus serostatus. The number of donors typed differed by locus, with about 629-640 for A, B, C, DRB1 and DQB1, around 500 for DQA1, over 600 for DPA1, and about 450 for DPB1. Across some 400 genotyped donors of the cohort, an average of approximately 220,000 unique TCR beta nucleotide sequences per donor were sequenced, and roughly a sixth of those sequences were non-productive. In the later analysis, no new phenotypic data were used to find candidate immune exposures; instead, reliance was placed on TCR beta sequences and their occurrence across donors. Because of strong linkage in the cohort, roughly five DR-DQ haplotypes were treated as single units for association and clustering. A separate validation cohort of some 130 different subjects was used in addition to the approximately 700-subject first cohort. To predict cytomegalovirus infection status, the study brought together high-throughput TCR immunosequencing, statistical association of individual TCRs with disease status, and machine learning. The aim of the study was to test whether cataloging public T cell receptors could identify signatures of past pathogen exposure. Of the roughly 400 genotyped donors, less than 85% were placed in the genetic ancestry cluster associated with self-reported Caucasian donors. Roughly 320 gigabases of sequencing data and around 85 million unique TCR sequences made up an early release that covered several hundred HLA-typed donors. Donor age, sex, ethnicity and CMV serostatus were compiled together with the repertoire data.

What the work shows at the level of the full study, not this receptor alone: Assigning TCR associations to individual alleles was difficult when HLA alleles, especially DR and DQ, strongly co-occurred. Correlated functional status among segregating V segments might reflect linkage disequilibrium, but an unknown experimental factor could not be ruled out. A further reported finding was that TCR beta sequences accurately predicted the HLA-A and HLA-B alleles for most subjects in the first cohort. Most CMV-associated TCR beta chains appeared to be HLA-restricted in a later analysis, and the HLA associations seemed to be driven largely by CMV exposure. For the cohort, immune exposure information was limited to CMV serostatus. Three of the identified cytomegalovirus-associated TCR beta chains were confirmed in vitro to be specific for cytomegalovirus antigens. A later analysis found that TCR association rates varied across HLA loci, with DRB1 alleles showing the most associated TCRs and HLA-C alleles the fewest. A total of around 150 TCR beta chains were listed by the study as associated with cytomegalovirus. Because counts were too low, 15 to 20 rarely observed V segments, including chromosome 9 orphons, were left out of the earlier analysis of about 620 of the donors. In a later analysis, HLA-associated TCR beta chains were found to be more clonally expanded and to have lower generation probabilities than equally common non-associated chains. Only TCR beta chains were sequenced in this cohort, and the absence of alpha or paired-chain data limited detectable features. In an earlier analysis of 500 to 650 of the donors, most TCR beta V segments appeared in productive rearrangements about 90% or about 30% of the time, broadly matching IMGT annotations. Roughly uniform sequencing depth across donors was assumed in presence/absence analyses, although this assumption may not hold. Because some donors lacked HLA typing at each locus, the association tests relied only on the typed subset. The authors suggested that the approach could potentially be extended to other disease states and immunological phenotypes. Because the 87-base-pair reads could not distinguish some IMGT-functional V segments, including TRBV6-2 and TRBV6-3, those segments were excluded. According to a later genetic analysis, donors in an Asian-associated ancestry cluster had fewer N-insertions in productive TCRs than the approximately 710-donor mean. At a false discovery rate of 0.05, a later analysis linked 16,000 or so TCR beta sequences to specific HLA alleles. Most TCR sequences were seen in very few donors, while some public TCRs were found in many individuals. In a later genetic analysis, a missense DCLRE1C variant was associated with V-gene and J-gene trimming of TCR beta chains, and the association was replicated in an independent cohort. Several of the top co-occurrence clusters appeared to be linked to parvovirus B19, influenza, CMV and Epstein-Barr virus, according to a later analysis. In both the original and validation cohorts, the classifier was reported to diagnose cytomegalovirus status with high specificity and sensitivity. A cluster of highly shared sequence variants was judged likely to be a technical artifact of the sequencing pipeline.

The cohort comprised more than 550 healthy bone marrow donors. Cohort members were all nominally healthy when sampled, although unrecorded immune exposures were likely present. The donor tested CMV seropositive, placing the donor among the approximately 290 seropositive members of the cohort. A peripheral blood sample was collected from each donor, and TCR beta sequencing was performed on peripheral blood mononuclear cells. Genomic DNA extraction from the blood cell samples was performed with the Qiagen DNeasy Blood Extraction Kit. V ends up 5 bases short and J 9 bases short, with an unmatched junction base count of 7. Reading the germline V gene gives CDR1 MNHEY and CDR2 SVGAGI. From its cysteine to its phenylalanine, the CDR3 spans 14 amino acids. The retained sequence is limited to the CDR3, 42 bases, with the frame set at the first base.

The source material was PBMCs. The clonotype comes from a woman between 50 and 59 years old in good health and CMV-seropositive. The chain is encoded by TRBV6-5 joined to TRBJ1-6, with 7 bases matching TRBD1. The CDR3 reads as follows: CASSRGQVTSPLHF. The nucleotide sequence is given as TGTGCCAGCAGTCGTGGACAGGTGACTTCACCCCTCCACTTT.